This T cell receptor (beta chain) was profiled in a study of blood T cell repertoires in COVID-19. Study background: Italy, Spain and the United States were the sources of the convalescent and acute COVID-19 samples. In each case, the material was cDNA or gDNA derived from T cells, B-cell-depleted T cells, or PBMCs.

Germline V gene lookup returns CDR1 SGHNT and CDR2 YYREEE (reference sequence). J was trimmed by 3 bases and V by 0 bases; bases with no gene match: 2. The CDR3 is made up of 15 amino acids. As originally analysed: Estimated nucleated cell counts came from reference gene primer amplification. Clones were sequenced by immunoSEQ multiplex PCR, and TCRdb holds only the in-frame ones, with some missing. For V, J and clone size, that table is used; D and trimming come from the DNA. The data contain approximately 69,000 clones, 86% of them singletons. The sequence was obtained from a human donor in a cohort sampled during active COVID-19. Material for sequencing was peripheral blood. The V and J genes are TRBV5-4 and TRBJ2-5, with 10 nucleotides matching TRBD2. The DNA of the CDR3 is TGTGCCAGCAGCTTGGGGCTAGCGGGGGAAGAGACCCAGTACTTC. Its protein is CASSLGLAGEETQYF. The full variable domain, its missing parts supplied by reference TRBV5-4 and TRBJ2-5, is ETGVTQSPTHLIKTRGQQVTLRCSSQSGHNTVSWYQQALGQGPQFIFQYYREEENGRGNFPPRFSGLQFPNYSSELNVNALELDDSALYLCASSLGLAGEETQYFGPGTRLLVL.